Listed below are T cell receptor beta chains from one sample, sequenced in a study of STAT5B mutations in CD4+ large granular lymphocyte leukemia. Some clones are missing from TCRdb's copy, which holds only in-frame ones; the method was immunoSEQ multiplex PCR. The table lists fewer than 35,000 clones, 65% to 75% of them singletons. The sequencing input was CD4+ T cells from blood buffy coats. The source of these receptors is a human donor in good health. Both conserved end residues are part of each CDR3. The D gene is left open where the match is weak. For some rows the clone size is stated as once, few or many, or as a class when expanded; others skip it.

17,NA,NA,TRBJ2-2,TRBV4-3,CASSQDWYRGSTGELFF,TGCGCCAGCAGCCAAGACTGGTACCGGGGGAGCACCGGGGAGCTGTTTTTT
15,NA,NA,TRBJ2-3,TRBV5-1,CASSLDLGGTDTQYF,TGCGCCAGCAGCTTGGATCTAGGCGGCACAGATACGCAGTATTTT
15,few,TRBD2,TRBJ2-7,TRBV10-3,CAISSPSGSSHEQYF,TGTGCCATCAGTTCTCCTAGCGGGAGTAGCCACGAGCAGTACTTC
13,NA,NA,TRBJ2-1,TRBV29-1,CSVTLPNRNEQFF,TGCAGCGTTACACTCCCAAATCGGAATGAGCAGTTCTTC
13,once,NA,TRBJ2-5,TRBV15,CATGRGARETQYF,TGTGCCACCGGGAGGGGGGCGCGGGAGACCCAGTACTTC
16,few,TRBD1,TRBJ1-5,TRBV19,CASKSPEGTENQPQHF,TGTGCCAGTAAAAGCCCCGAGGGGACAGAAAATCAGCCCCAGCATTTT
13,few,NA,TRBJ2-5,TRBV19,CASSRDQEETQYF,TGTGCCAGTAGCCGGGACCAAGAAGAGACCCAGTACTTC
16,NA,NA,TRBJ1-4,TRBV7-3,CASSPGFWGSNEKLFF,TGTGCCAGCAGCCCCGGGTTTTGGGGGTCAAATGAAAAACTGTTTTTT
16,NA,TRBD1,TRBJ2-3,TRBV7-9,CASSLALRTGGDTQYF,TGTGCCAGCAGCTTAGCGCTAAGGACAGGTGGGGATACGCAGTATTTT
20,NA,NA,TRBJ2-1,TRBV10-2,CASSELGSPGSSASYNEQFF,TGCGCCAGCAGTGAGCTGGGGAGTCCTGGTAGCTCAGCCTCCTACAATGAGCAGTTCTTC
15,once,TRBD2,TRBJ2-1,TRBV9,CASSPHGTSSNEQFF,TGTGCCAGCAGCCCGCATGGGACTAGCAGTAATGAGCAGTTCTTC
13,NA,NA,TRBJ1-1,TRBV19,CASSIDRNTEAFF,TGTGCCAGTAGTATAGACAGGAACACTGAAGCTTTCTTT
14,NA,NA,TRBJ2-7,TRBV5-1,CASSLSSIQGEQYF,TGCGCCAGCAGCTTATCTAGCATCCAAGGAGAGCAGTACTTC
14,NA,NA,TRBJ2-3,TRBV19,CASSTQESTDTQYF,TGTGCCAGTAGTACTCAGGAATCCACAGATACGCAGTATTTT
16,NA,NA,TRBJ2-6,TRBV28,CASSLMGASGANVLTF,TGTGCCAGCAGTTTAATGGGGGCCTCTGGGGCCAACGTCCTGACTTTC
13,NA,NA,TRBJ2-2,TRBV19,CASEREWSGELFF,TGTGCCAGCGAAAGAGAGTGGTCGGGGGAGCTGTTTTTT
12,NA,NA,TRBJ1-1,TRBV28,CASSFAGSEAFF,TGTGCCAGCAGTTTTGCGGGGAGTGAAGCTTTCTTT
14,few,TRBD1,TRBJ1-6,TRBV19,CASSDGQGGSVLHF,TGTGCCAGTAGTGACGGACAGGGCGGTTCGGTCCTCCACTTT
15,NA,TRBD1,TRBJ1-2,TRBV6-5,CASSPLVTGSNGYTF,TGTGCCAGCAGCCCCCTCGTGACAGGGTCTAATGGCTACACCTTC
13,NA,NA,TRBJ2-2,TRBV7-9,CASTLTGTGELFF,TGTGCCAGCACCCTAACAGGGACCGGGGAGCTGTTTTTT
14,NA,TRBD2,TRBJ2-3,TRBV19,CASSMGAGGDTQYF,TGTGCCAGTAGTATGGGAGCGGGAGGAGATACGCAGTATTTT
13,NA,NA,TRBJ2-4,TRBV29-1,CSVDKDGGNIQYF,TGCAGCGTTGATAAGGACGGGGGAAACATTCAGTACTTC
14,NA,NA,TRBJ1-1,TRBV28,CASSPRSAARKAFF,TGTGCCAGCAGTCCGCGGTCAGCTGCCCGGAAGGCTTTCTTT
14,NA,NA,TRBJ2-1,TRBV6-1,CASSEAGSNNEQFF,TGTGCCAGCAGTGAAGCAGGGTCCAACAATGAGCAGTTCTTC
13,NA,NA,TRBJ2-1,TRBV5-1,CASSLGGGAPGFF,TGCGCCAGCAGCTTGGGGGGTGGGGCCCCTGGGTTCTTC
16,NA,NA,TRBJ2-1,TRBV27,CASIPNPPLGSHEQFF,TGTGCCAGCATTCCCAACCCACCGTTAGGGTCACATGAGCAGTTCTTC
15,NA,NA,TRBJ2-5,TRBV4-1,CASSQDVRLQETQYF,TGCGCCAGCAGCCAAGATGTAAGGTTACAAGAGACCCAGTACTTC
13,NA,NA,TRBJ1-2,TRBV19,CASGRRLNYGYTF,TGTGCCTCTGGCCGCAGACTAAACTATGGCTACACCTTC
14,NA,TRBD1,TRBJ1-2,TRBV5-1,CASRRTGQNYGYTF,TGCGCCAGCAGAAGGACAGGACAGAACTATGGCTACACCTTC
18,NA,TRBD2,TRBJ2-1,TRBV7-9,CASSPMKLTSGGSNEQFF,TGTGCCAGCAGCCCCATGAAACTCACTAGCGGGGGTAGCAATGAGCAGTTCTTC
15,NA,TRBD2,TRBJ2-1,TRBV7-2,CASSLGGGAANEQFF,TGTGCCAGCAGCTTAGGCGGGGGGGCCGCAAATGAGCAGTTCTTC
12,few,NA,TRBJ2-3,TRBV19,CASSKGGDTQYF,TGTGCCAGCTCCAAGGGGGGGGATACGCAGTATTTT
15,NA,NA,TRBJ1-5,TRBV19,CASSIKVSGNQPQHF,TGTGCCAGTAGTATTAAGGTTTCCGGCAATCAGCCCCAGCATTTT
12,NA,NA,TRBJ2-7,TRBV18,CASSPNSYEQYF,TGTGCCAGCTCCCCGAACTCCTACGAGCAGTACTTC
13,once,NA,TRBJ1-1,TRBV19,CASSIGVSTEAFF,TGTGCCAGTAGTATCGGGGTCAGCACTGAAGCTTTCTTT
15,once,TRBD2,TRBJ2-5,TRBV19,CASSMSSGGRETQYF,TGTGCCAGTAGTATGTCTAGCGGGGGAAGAGAGACCCAGTACTTC
17,NA,TRBD1,TRBJ1-2,TRBV28,CASSFLVFQDRDYGYTF,TGTGCCAGCAGTTTCCTAGTATTCCAGGACAGGGACTATGGCTACACCTTC
16,NA,TRBD1,TRBJ1-2,TRBV5-4,CASSRLQGQGRYGYTF,TGTGCCAGCAGCAGACTTCAGGGACAGGGACGCTATGGCTACACCTTC
15,few,TRBD1,TRBJ1-2,TRBV11-3,CASSIGQGASHGYTF,TGTGCCAGCAGCATTGGACAGGGGGCGTCTCATGGCTACACCTTC
16,NA,TRBD1,TRBJ2-2,TRBV5-8,CASSWAGTGFTGELFF,TGTGCCAGCAGCTGGGCTGGGACAGGATTCACCGGGGAGCTGTTTTTT
15,once,TRBD2,TRBJ2-3,TRBV2,CASRRLAGETDTQYF,TGTGCCAGCCGTCGACTAGCGGGGGAAACAGATACGCAGTATTTT
16,NA,NA,TRBJ2-3,TRBV18,CASSPPGWTPTDTQYF,TGTGCCAGCTCACCACCGGGCTGGACGCCCACAGATACGCAGTATTTT
13,NA,TRBD2,TRBJ2-5,TRBV2,CASRGPGGGTQYF,TGTGCCAGCAGGGGCCCGGGGGGTGGGACCCAGTACTTC
12,few,NA,TRBJ1-1,TRBV7-8,CASSLTRTEAFF,TGTGCCAGCAGCCTCACTAGGACTGAAGCTTTCTTT
14,NA,TRBD2,TRBJ2-1,TRBV30,CAGRLAASYNEQFF,TGTGCCGGTCGACTAGCGGCTTCCTACAATGAGCAGTTCTTC
12,NA,NA,TRBJ1-2,TRBV29-1,CSVDNRDYGYTF,TGCAGCGTTGACAACAGGGACTATGGCTACACCTTC
14,few,TRBD1,TRBJ1-1,TRBV28,CASSTGQGYTEAFF,TGTGCCAGCAGTACGGGACAGGGGTACACTGAAGCTTTCTTT
16,NA,TRBD1,TRBJ1-3,TRBV7-2,CASRWRDSGSGNTIYF,TGTGCCAGCAGGTGGCGGGACAGTGGCTCCGGAAACACCATATATTTT
16,NA,TRBD2,TRBJ2-7,TRBV25-1,CASTDTSGSLWYEQYF,TGTGCCAGCACCGATACTAGCGGGAGTCTCTGGTATGAGCAGTACTTC
16,NA,NA,TRBJ2-3,TRBV7-2,CASSLVGIPDTDTQYF,TGTGCCAGCAGCTTAGTGGGGATACCAGACACAGATACGCAGTATTTT
15,NA,NA,TRBJ1-6,TRBV4-1,CASSLPQGRDSPLHF,TGCGCCAGCAGCCTACCACAGGGTAGGGATTCACCCCTCCACTTT
15,NA,TRBD2,TRBJ2-1,TRBV5-1,CASSFGLADLNEQFF,TGCGCCAGCAGCTTTGGCCTAGCGGACCTTAATGAGCAGTTCTTC
15,NA,NA,TRBJ1-5,TRBV5-1,CASSWGEGGNQPQHF,TGCGCCAGCAGCTGGGGGGAGGGGGGCAATCAGCCCCAGCATTTT
14,NA,NA,TRBJ2-2,TRBV30,CAWSEQGYTGELFF,TGTGCCTGGAGCGAACAGGGTTACACCGGGGAGCTGTTTTTT
13,NA,NA,TRBJ2-1,TRBV6-5,CASRTRLSNEQFF,TGTGCCAGCAGAACGAGACTTAGCAATGAGCAGTTCTTC